This TCR beta chain emerged from a study of cytomegalovirus exposure and HLA in healthy donors (dated by TCRdb to the late 2010s). Regarding the research as a whole: An earlier analysis of several hundred of the donors reported 250 to 300 Gb of sequence data and 100 million to 140 million unique TCR beta sequences from about 179 million T cells. An early release that covered some 630 HLA-typed donors contained 300 to 350 gigabases of sequencing data and 65 million to 100 million unique TCR sequences. Of the 300 to 450 genotyped donors, approximately 83% fell in the genetic ancestry cluster associated with self-reported Caucasian donors. The study aimed to test whether cataloging public T cell receptors could reveal signatures of past pathogen exposure. The T cell repertoires of some 700 subjects were profiled by immunosequencing and related to cytomegalovirus serostatus. A separate validation cohort of more than 100 different subjects was used in addition to the approximately 700-subject first cohort. The study combined high-throughput TCR immunosequencing, statistical association of individual TCRs with disease status, and machine learning to predict cytomegalovirus infection status. To study patterns of TCR occurrence, a later analysis re-analyzed previously published TCR beta repertoires from around 670 donors and added high-resolution HLA genotyping. In the later analysis, no new phenotypic data were used to find candidate immune exposures; instead, reliance was placed on TCR beta sequences and their occurrence across donors. An earlier analysis of 587 of the donors used high-throughput TCR beta sequencing to judge whether each TCR beta V gene segment behaved as functional or pseudogenic. Donor age, sex, ethnicity and CMV serostatus were compiled alongside the repertoire data. In a later genetic analysis, genome-wide SNP genotypes for about 65% of the roughly 700 donors were used, and that subset was treated as a discovery cohort. Every discovery cohort repertoire had been produced on one sequencing platform. Both class I and class II loci were covered by HLA typing, at four-digit resolution. Typing coverage varied by locus: 629-630 donors for A, B, C, DRB1 and DQB1; more than 500 for DQA1; more than 600 for DPA1; approximately 490 for DPB1. Several DR-DQ haplotypes were treated as single units for association and clustering because of strong linkage in the cohort. Among 300 to 500 genotyped donors of the cohort, an average of around 250,000 unique TCR beta nucleotide sequences was sequenced per donor, of which roughly 17% were non-productive. What the work shows at the level of the full study, not this receptor alone: Correlated functional status among segregating V segments might reflect linkage disequilibrium, but an unknown experimental factor could not be ruled out. The study listed 164 TCR beta chains as associated with cytomegalovirus. In a later analysis, several top co-occurrence clusters were reported to appear linked to parvovirus B19, influenza, CMV and Epstein-Barr virus. The classifier was reported to diagnose cytomegalovirus status with high specificity and sensitivity in both the original cohort and the validation cohort. An association between a missense DCLRE1C variant and V-gene and J-gene trimming of TCR beta chains was found in a later genetic analysis and replicated in an independent cohort. A later analysis found that TCR association rates varied across HLA loci, with DRB1 alleles showing the most associated TCRs and HLA-C alleles the fewest. According to a later analysis, most CMV-associated TCR beta chains appeared to be HLA-restricted, and the HLA associations seemed to be driven largely by CMV exposure. Because counts were too low, 15 to 20 rarely observed V segments, including chromosome 9 orphons, were excluded from the earlier analysis of several hundred of the donors. While some public TCRs were present in many individuals, most TCR sequences turned up only very rarely across donors. In this cohort, only TCR beta chains were sequenced, and detectable features were limited by the absence of alpha or paired-chain data. The presence/absence analyses assumed that sequencing depth was roughly uniform across donors, and that assumption may not be true. In a later analysis, some 17,000 TCR beta sequences were associated with specific HLA alleles at a false discovery rate of 0.05. Assigning TCR associations to individual alleles was difficult when HLA alleles, especially DR and DQ, strongly co-occurred. Some IMGT-functional V segments, including TRBV6-2 and TRBV6-3, could not be distinguished by the 87-base-pair reads and were therefore excluded. A few of the identified cytomegalovirus-associated TCR beta chains were confirmed in vitro to be specific for cytomegalovirus antigens. Because HLA typing was missing for some donors at each locus, association tests included only the typed subset. A further reported finding was that TCR beta sequences accurately predicted the HLA-A and HLA-B alleles for most subjects in the first cohort. A later analysis found that HLA-associated TCR beta chains were more clonally expanded and had lower generation probabilities than equally common non-associated chains. In a later genetic analysis, fewer N-insertions in productive TCRs were reported among donors in an Asian-associated ancestry cluster than the roughly 700-donor mean. The authors suggested that the approach could potentially be generalized to other disease states and immunological phenotypes. The sequencing pipeline was judged likely to have produced a cluster of highly shared sequence variants as a technical artifact. For the cohort, immune exposure information was limited to CMV serostatus. In an earlier analysis of approximately 590 of the donors, most TCR beta V segments appeared in productive rearrangements about 87% or about 30% of the time, broadly matching IMGT annotations.

Its CDR3 holds 15 amino acids, cysteine through phenylalanine. Here the CDR3 DNA is all that survives: 45 bases in frame from base 1. CDR1 and CDR2, per the germline V gene, are SGDLS and YYNGEE. Clipping removes 0 bases from V and 3 bases from J, with 3 as the unmatched junction base count. In total, roughly 670 healthy bone marrow donors made up the cohort. All cohort members were sampled while nominally healthy, although unrecorded immune exposures were likely present. The donor was CMV seronegative and belonged to the group of 352 seronegative cohort members. Each donor provided a peripheral blood sample, and peripheral blood mononuclear cells were used for TCR beta sequencing. Genomic DNA extraction from the blood cell samples was performed with the Qiagen DNeasy Blood Extraction Kit. The library was made by the immunoSEQ multiplex PCR assay. The multiplex PCR relied on a mix of 60 forward primers for TCR Vbeta segments and 13 reverse primers for TCR Jbeta segments. A multiplex PCR assay on genomic DNA amplified the CDR3 region of rearranged TCR beta genes. The amplified TCR beta libraries were sequenced on the Illumina HiSeq System as 87-base-pair reads. Per the authors' processing: In a later analysis, around 80 million unique TCR beta chains were counted across the approximately 620 repertoires, and about 10 million of these chains were shared by at least two donors. To remove PCR and sequencing errors, raw reads were error-corrected and collapsed into unique sequences using a nearest-neighbor algorithm that merged closely related sequences. Alignment of CDR3 sequences to IMGT reference sequences was used to assign V, D and J gene segments. For a sequence to be retained, at least a six-nucleotide match to both a V gene segment and a J gene segment was required. Rearrangements were classified as productive when the CDR3 lacked stop codons and remained in frame with V and J, and all other rearrangements were classified as non-productive. CDR3 was defined by IMGT convention, running from the second conserved V-encoded cysteine to the conserved J-encoded phenylalanine. The earlier analysis of 550 to 650 of the donors excluded any sequence lacking an unambiguous match to a single V gene segment. In an earlier analysis of approximately 560 of the donors, a V segment was called functional when productive rearrangements were above 56.7%, and segregating when the standard deviation between donors exceeded 5%. To diagnose cytomegalovirus status from the catalog of TCR beta chain sequences, a statistical classification framework was built. In a later analysis, TCR nucleotide sequences were compared against IMGT/GENE-DB human TR gene sequences so that V and J genes could be assigned. In a later analysis, CDR3 sequences and most-parsimonious VDJ recombination scenarios were assigned using the TCRdist pipeline. A later analysis defined each TCR beta chain by its CDR3 amino acid sequence plus V-gene family, and excluded reads lacking a unique V-gene family. To address suspected cross-contamination and a sequencing artifact, a later analysis removed several hundred highly shared, low-generation-probability nucleotide sequences. In a later analysis, a clonal expansion index for each public chain was calculated from normalized within-repertoire ranks of inferred template counts. In a later analysis, generation probabilities were computed with a VDJ recombination model fitted to out-of-frame rearrangements, and the resulting probabilities were checked against IGoR. In a later analysis, hypergeometric tests were used to score TCR-TCR, TCR-HLA and TCR-CMV co-occurrence, with a repertoire-size bias correction applied to TCR pairs. False discovery rates were estimated in a later analysis by permuting HLA or CMV assignments 20 times. In a later analysis, co-occurring TCRs were grouped using DBSCAN, with TCRdist sequence similarity added in when clustering inside HLA-allele-positive subsets. Repertoires with fewer than 30,000 or more than 120,000 public chains were left out of co-occurrence clustering, as were about 5 repertoires with anomalous nucleotide sharing. TCRdb obtained this table from immuneACCESS and retained in-frame rearrangements with V and J assigned. These tables miss some clones; where compared with another copy, unresolved V genes account for less than half of the shortfall, and the remainder is unexplained. V and J calls plus clone size are reproduced from that table; the DNA served to infer D and trimming. In all, the sample holds 55,000 or so clones, and 65% to 85% of those were seen once. The ten largest account for around 1.4% of the sample.

Worth noting for this clone: Its antigen is still unknown. One base away there is no much larger clone; base qualities are not given.

The origin of this receptor is a man younger than 40 in good health and CMV-seronegative. Sequenced input: PBMCs. The chain was built from TRBV9 and TRBJ2-1, and 7 junctional nucleotides match TRBD1. CDR3 reads: CASSVAGTDYNEQFF. DNA sequence: TGTGCCAGCAGCGTAGCTGGGACAGACTACAATGAGCAGTTCTTC.